The 24 T cell receptor beta chains reported below all come from one sample, sequenced in a study of somatic mutations in cytotoxic T cells in rheumatoid arthritis. Some clones are missing from TCRdb's copy, which holds only in-frame ones; the method was immunoSEQ multiplex PCR. The sample carries about 10,000 clones, about 84% recorded once. Sample: CD8+ T cells sorted from blood. The source of these receptors is an adult with rheumatoid arthritis.

The rearrangement uses TRBV7-9 and TRBJ1-2, with 8 bases identical to TRBD1. CDR3 length: 15 amino acids. Germline V gene lookup returns CDR1 SEHNR and CDR2 FQNEAQ (reference sequence). V dropped 5 bases and J dropped 4; count of bases not matched to a gene: 9. This chain's CDR3 is CASSASGTGIYGYTF. CDR3 nucleotide sequence: TGTGCCAGCAGCGCCTCCGGGACAGGAATCTATGGCTACACCTTC.

The chain uses TRBV7-9 and TRBJ2-2; D is undetermined. This CDR3 spans 14 amino acids. The germline V gene has CDR1 SEHNR and CDR2 FQNEAQ (reference sequence). Trimming cost V 8 bases and J 2 bases, with 12 bases left between them. The DNA of the CDR3 is TGTGCCAGCGCCATTGACCGTAACACCGGGGAGCTGTTTTTT. Translating it yields CASAIDRNTGELFF.

The chain joins TRBV4-1 to TRBJ1-5; unclear D gene. The CDR3 is 14 residues long. The germline V gene has CDR1 MGHRA and CDR2 YSYEKL. The V gene lost 3 bases and the J gene lost 0 bases, with 6 bases spanning the gap. In nucleotides, the CDR3 is TGCGCCAGCAGCCAGCTGATTAGCAATCAGCCCCAGCATTTT. Protein product: CASSQLISNQPQHF.

The rearrangement links TRBV5-8 to TRBJ1-5; TRBD1 might be the D (5 bases). Germline loops: CDR1 SGHTS, CDR2 YDEGEE. CDR3 size: 17 residues. V lost 1 base and J 0 bases, leaving 14 bases between the germline ends. In DNA form, the CDR3 reads TGTGCCAGCAGCTTGAAACCTTGGGGCTATAGCAATCAGCCCCAGCATTTT. It encodes CASSLKPWGYSNQPQHF. Looking up the rest from reference TRBV5-8 and TRBJ1-5 gives the full variable domain: EAGVTQSPTHLIKTRGQQATLRCSPISGHTSVYWYQQALGLGLQFLLWYDEGEERNRGNFPPRFSGRQFPNYSSELNVNALELEDSALYLCASSLKPWGYSNQPQHFGDGTRLSIL.

The V and J genes are TRBV28 and TRBJ2-1; 11 bases are shared with TRBD2. V was clipped by 3 bases and J by 4 bases; unmatched bases: 8. The CDR3 contains 17 residues. CDR1 and CDR2 from the germline V gene are MDHEN and SYDVKM. CDR3 nucleotide sequence: TGTGCCAGCAGTTTGGGGGGCCCTAGCGGGGGGTACAATGAGCAGTTCTTC. Translating gives CASSLGGPSGGYNEQFF.

V is TRBV6-6 and J is TRBJ2-2; 12 nucleotides line up with TRBD1. The length of the CDR3 is 14 residues. Germline CDR1 MNHNY, CDR2 SVGAGI (reference sequence). V shed 6 bases, J shed 7 bases, and the junction held 3 bases outside the gene matches. The CDR3 sequence is CASRGTGGSGELFF. CDR3 DNA: TGTGCCAGCAGGGGGACAGGGGGCAGCGGGGAGCTGTTTTTT.

This clone occurred once. V gene TRBV5-8 combines with J gene TRBJ1-1; 9 nucleotides match TRBD1. Germline-derived CDR1 and CDR2 are SGHTS and YDEGEE. The CDR3 runs 14 residues. Trimming cost V 4 bases and J 0 bases; bases outside gene matches: 1. Here the CDR3 DNA reads TGTGCCAGCAGCAGGGACAGGGTGAACACTGAAGCTTTCTTT. Protein sequence: CASSRDRVNTEAFF.

This clone has just one count. The rearrangement joins TRBV4-1 to TRBJ2-7; 11 bases are shared with TRBD2. J lost 5 bases, V lost 6 bases, and 9 bases had no gene match. Germline assignment: CDR1 MGHRA and CDR2 YSYEKL. This CDR3 region has 15 residues. The CDR3 DNA is TGCGCCAGCAGTTTTTCCGGGACTAGCGGTAACGAGCAGTACTTC. The encoded protein is CASSFSGTSGNEQYF.

The V and J genes are TRBV27 and TRBJ2-6; 8 bases fit TRBD1. The CDR3 consists of 18 residues. The ends lost 5 bases at V and 0 bases at J; junction bases unmatched: 9. Germline lookup yields CDR1 MNHEY and CDR2 SMNVEV (reference sequence). The CDR3 nucleotides read TGTGCCAGCAGTCTCCGGGCAGGGGGCTACTCTGGGGCCAACGTCCTGACTTTC. Translated, it gives CASSLRAGGYSGANVLTF.

The chain employs TRBV18 and TRBJ2-7; D call uncertain. This CDR3 is built from 13 residues. The V gene's germline CDR1 is KGHSH and CDR2 LQKENI. The ends were cut back, 0 bases at V and 1 base at J, with 4 bases in the middle. The CDR3 nucleotides are TGTGCCAGCTCACCACCGGGATCCTACGAGCAGTACTTC. Protein sequence: CASSPPGSYEQYF. Complete variable domain (other parts from reference TRBV18 and TRBJ2-7): NAGVMQNPRHLVRRRGQEARLRCSPMKGHSHVYWYRQLPEEGLKFMVYLQKENIIDESGMPKERFSAEFPKEGPSILRIQQVVRGDSAAYFCASSPPGSYEQYFGPGTRLTVT.

The rearrangement uses TRBV2 and TRBJ1-5; D is possibly TRBD1 (6 bases). The CDR3 has 15 residues. The V end lost 5 bases, the J end lost 2 bases, and 13 bases lay between the germline ends. Germline CDR1 and CDR2: SNHLY and FYNNEI. The CDR3 DNA sequence: TGTGCCAGCAGTTGGGACATATGGGGCAATCAGCCCCAGCATTTT. Translation gives CASSWDIWGNQPQHF.

The chain has TRBV7-8 and TRBJ1-4; 7 bases agree with TRBD1. The germline gives CDR1 SGHVS, CDR2 FQNEAQ. V was clipped by 5 bases and J by 8 bases; unmatched bases: 11. The CDR3 is 15 residues long. The CDR3 bases are TGTGCCAGCAGCCCGAAGTCGGGACAGATAGAAAAACTGTTTTTT. It specifies CASSPKSGQIEKLFF.

The chain links TRBV19 to TRBJ2-7; 7 nucleotides align to TRBD1. CDR3 length: 13 residues. V lost 5 bases and J lost 2; bases outside the gene matches: 3. Germline V gene lookup returns CDR1 LNHDA and CDR2 SQIVND (reference sequence). The chain's CDR3 is CASSFGQAYEQYF. In DNA, the CDR3 is TGTGCCAGTAGTTTCGGACAGGCCTACGAGCAGTACTTC. Using reference TRBV19 and TRBJ2-7 for the parts outside the CDR3, the full variable domain is DGGITQSPKYLFRKEGQNVTLSCEQNLNHDAMYWYRQDPGQGLRLIYYSQIVNDFQKGDIAEGYSVSREKKESFPLTVTSAQKNPTAFYLCASSFGQAYEQYFGPGTRLTVT.

This clone was detected a few times. Other DNA sequences in this sample translate to the same CDR3. The chain joins TRBV5-1 to TRBJ2-1, with D unclear. Germline-derived CDR1 and CDR2 are SGHRS and YFSETQ. The CDR3 is 16 residues long. The V end lost 0 bases, the J end lost 0 bases, and 10 bases lay between the germline ends. CDR3 loop: CASSLDGRSSYNEQFF. CDR3 in DNA: TGCGCCAGCAGCTTGGACGGCAGGAGCTCCTACAATGAGCAGTTCTTC.

The chain is built from TRBV4-2 and TRBJ1-1, with 7 bases that match TRBD1. Germline CDR1 is LGHNA and CDR2 is YNFKEQ. J was trimmed by 0 bases and V by 1 base; bases with no gene match: 2. This CDR3 has 15 amino acids. The CDR3 protein is CASSQAQGVNTEAFF. The DNA for the CDR3 is TGTGCCAGCAGCCAAGCCCAGGGGGTGAACACTGAAGCTTTCTTT.

The chain employs TRBV27 and TRBJ2-1; 7 bases fit TRBD2. Germline-derived CDR1 and CDR2 are MNHEY and SMNVEV (reference sequence). J gave up 0 bases and V 2 bases, and 10 bases lay outside the gene matches. This CDR3 comprises 18 residues. Written as DNA, the CDR3 is TGTGCCAGCAGTTTAAACGGGGGGTCCCCGAGCTCCTACAATGAGCAGTTCTTC. Protein sequence: CASSLNGGSPSSYNEQFF.

The rearrangement joins TRBV27 to TRBJ2-5; no reliable D call. The CDR3 totals 14 residues. Germline V lookup: CDR1 MNHEY, CDR2 SMNVEV (reference sequence). Trimming took 7 bases from V and 2 from J, leaving 14 bases between them. CDR3: CASTPAAPQETQYF. The CDR3 nucleotides are TGTGCCAGCACCCCCGCTGCGCCTCAAGAGACCCAGTACTTC.

This sequence joins TRBV29-1 and TRBJ2-7, with a tentative D call TRBD1 (6 bases). The germline V gene has CDR1 SQVTM and CDR2 ANQGSEA. This CDR3 is 14 amino acids long. V was cut by 2 bases and J by 5 bases, with 16 bases left in between. This CDR3 is CSVEKGGALNEQYF. In DNA, the CDR3 is TGCAGCGTTGAAAAAGGGGGAGCCTTGAACGAGCAGTACTTC.

This clone has just a few counts. The chain carries TRBV6-5 and TRBJ2-7; 8 bases line up with TRBD2. This CDR3 comprises 14 residues. Germline CDR1 is MNHEY and CDR2 is SVGAGI. After removal of 2 bases from V and 0 bases from J, the junction contained 0 bases not matched to a gene. The CDR3 reads CASSYGTSSYEQYF. Written as DNA, the CDR3 is TGTGCCAGCAGTTACGGGACTAGCTCCTACGAGCAGTACTTC.

This rearrangement joins TRBV5-4 to TRBJ1-1, with 10 bases lining up with TRBD1. This CDR3 comprises 14 residues. The ends lost 4 bases at V and 8 bases at J; junction bases unmatched: 8. The germline V gene encodes CDR1 SGHNT and CDR2 YYREEE (reference sequence). CDR3: CASSVSGTGEEAFF. The CDR3 coding sequence is TGTGCCAGCAGCGTGTCCGGGACAGGGGAAGAAGCTTTCTTT.

This chain uses TRBV7-9 with TRBJ1-6, with TRBD1 matching over 8 bases. Germline CDR1 is SEHNR and CDR2 is FQNEAQ (reference sequence). V was pared by 1 base and J by 10 bases, with 9 bases of the junction left unmatched. This CDR3 has 16 residues. CDR3 protein: CASSLGDRGFRSPLHF. Written as DNA, the CDR3 is TGTGCCAGCAGCTTAGGCGACAGGGGCTTTAGATCACCCCTCCACTTT.

The chain uses TRBV5-8 and TRBJ2-5; D gene uncertain. The V gene lost 0 bases and the J gene lost 3 bases, with 9 bases spanning the gap. The germline V gene encodes CDR1 SGHTS and CDR2 YDEGEE. CDR3 size: 14 residues. CDR3 sequence: CASSLEGLEETQYF. As DNA, the CDR3 is TGTGCCAGCAGCTTGGAAGGGCTAGAAGAGACCCAGTACTTC.

The chain links TRBV9 to TRBJ2-1; 7 bases agree with TRBD2. The germline V gene has CDR1 SGDLS and CDR2 YYNGEE. The CDR3 is made up of 16 amino acids. The V and J ends lost 0 bases and 0 bases, in that order; junction bases with no gene match: 3. In DNA form, the CDR3 reads TGTGCCAGCAGCGTAGACGGCGGGGGCTCCTACAATGAGCAGTTCTTC. It codes for CASSVDGGGSYNEQFF.

J is TRBJ1-5 and V is TRBV4-3; 7 bases are shared with TRBD1. Germline V gene sequence: CDR1 LGHNA, CDR2 YSLEER. The CDR3 totals 14 residues. Trimming at V came to 0 bases and at J to 7 bases, leaving 3 bases not matched to a gene. The CDR3: CASSQDRGEQPQHF. The DNA for the CDR3 is TGCGCCAGCAGCCAAGACAGGGGGGAGCAGCCCCAGCATTTT.